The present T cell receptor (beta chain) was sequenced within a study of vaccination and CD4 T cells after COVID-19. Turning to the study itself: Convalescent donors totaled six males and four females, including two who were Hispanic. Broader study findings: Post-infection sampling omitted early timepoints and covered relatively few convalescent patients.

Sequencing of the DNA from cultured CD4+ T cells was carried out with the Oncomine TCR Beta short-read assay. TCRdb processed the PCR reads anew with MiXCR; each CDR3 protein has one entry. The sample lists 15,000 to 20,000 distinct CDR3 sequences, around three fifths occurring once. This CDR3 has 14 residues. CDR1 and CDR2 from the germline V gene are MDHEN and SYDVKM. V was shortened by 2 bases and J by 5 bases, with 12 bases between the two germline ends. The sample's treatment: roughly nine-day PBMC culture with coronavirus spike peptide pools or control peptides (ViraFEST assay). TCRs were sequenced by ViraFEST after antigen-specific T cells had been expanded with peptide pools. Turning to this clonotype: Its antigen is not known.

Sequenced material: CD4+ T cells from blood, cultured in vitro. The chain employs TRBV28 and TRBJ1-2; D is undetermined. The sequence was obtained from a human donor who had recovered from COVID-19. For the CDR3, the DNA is TGTGCCAGCAGTTTAGGGTCCCTGGGGTATGGCTACACCTTC. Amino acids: CASSLGSLGYGYTF.